These T cell receptor beta chains were read from a single sample in a study of glioma-infiltrating T cells. TCRdb re-called the multiplex PCR reads with MiXCR, one entry per CDR3 protein. The data contain about 180,000 distinct CDR3 sequences, around 42% of them singletons. The sequenced sample was glioma tissue, nonneoplastic brain tissue, or PBMCs (not recorded which). These receptors were taken from a human donor with low-grade glioma or glioblastoma, undergoing nonglioma brain surgery, or in good health (not recorded which). Each CDR3 is given with its conserved first and last residue. A D gene is named only where the DNA matches it firmly. Clone size is not always given. Where it is, it says once, few, many or a class for expanded clones.

V,D,J,size,DNA,CDR3
TRBV19,TRBD2,TRBJ2-3,NA,TGTGCCAGTAGCCTCCGGTCACCGGGACTAGCGGGACCTGGGGGAGGAGATACGCAGTATTTT,CASSLRSPGLAGPGGGDTQYF
TRBV28,NA,TRBJ1-1,many,TGTGCCAGCAGAGGCCAGATCGAAGCTTTCTTT,CASRGQIEAFF
TRBV20-1,NA,TRBJ1-1,many,TGCAGTGCTAGAGATCGGGTCAGCGATTTTGAAGCTTTCTTT,CSARDRVSDFEAFF
TRBV20-1,NA,TRBJ2-7,many,TGCAGTGCTTCACGCAGGTCCTTGTCGAATCCTTCCTACGAGCAGTACTTC,CSASRRSLSNPSYEQYF
TRBV28,TRBD1,TRBJ2-1,NA,TGTGCCAGCAGTTTTAACAGGGGTTATACCCACGAGCAGTTCTTC,CASSFNRGYTHEQFF
TRBV4-1,NA,TRBJ2-3,few,TGCGCCAGCAGCCAAGTGCTATCGTGGAGGGGTGGAGATACGCAGTATTTT,CASSQVLSWRGGDTQYF
TRBV5-1,NA,TRBJ1-1,NA,TGCGCCAGCAGCTCGAACCGGGCGGGGGCTGAAGCTTTCTTT,CASSSNRAGAEAFF
TRBV4-1,NA,TRBJ1-1,many,TGCGCCAGCAGTAGGGACGGATTGAACACTGAAGCTTTCTTT,CASSRDGLNTEAFF
TRBV5-1,NA,TRBJ2-1,NA,TGCGCCAGCAGCTTGGGACTGCCAGGACGCAATGAGCAGTTCTTC,CASSLGLPGRNEQFF
TRBV2,NA,TRBJ1-2,many,TGTGCCAGCAGCCAAGACGGAGACTATGGCTACACCTTC,CASSQDGDYGYTF
TRBV29-1,NA,TRBJ2-7,NA,TGCAGCGTTATTCTTGCCGGTGTCCACGAGCAGTACTTC,CSVILAGVHEQYF
TRBV12-3/TRBV12-4,TRBD2,TRBJ2-7,few,TGTGCCAGCAGTTTAAAGGGGACTACCGACTTC,CASSLKGTTDF
TRBV28,NA,TRBJ1-5,few,TGTGCCAGCAGGCAGGGCCTATGGGGTGAGGGCCCCCAGCATTTT,CASRQGLWGEGPQHF
TRBV10-1,TRBD2,TRBJ2-5,NA,TGCGCCAGCAGTGAGGCTAGCGGCCGCCAAGAGACCCAGTACTTC,CASSEASGRQETQYF
TRBV10-3,NA,TRBJ2-7,NA,TGTGCCGTAAACCTGGACTCATCCTACGAGCAGTACTTC,CAVNLDSSYEQYF
TRBV14,TRBD1,TRBJ1-2,NA,TGTGCCAGCAGCCAAGGAGGGACAGTCTATGGCTACACCTTC,CASSQGGTVYGYTF
TRBV5-1,NA,TRBJ2-1,few,TGCGCCAGCAGCCTGCGGGATGCCAATGAGCAGTTCTTC,CASSLRDANEQFF
TRBV11-1,TRBD1,TRBJ2-5,once,TGTGCCAGCAGCTTCCGGACAGGGCCTCAGGGGACCCAGTACTTC,CASSFRTGPQGTQYF
TRBV7-9,TRBD2,TRBJ2-1,NA,TGTGCCAGCAGCGGAAGACTAGCGGGCAATGAGCAGCTCTTC,CASSGRLAGNEQLF
TRBV20-1,TRBD1,TRBJ2-7,many,TGCAGTGCCGGGGACAGGGGCTTGGAGCAGTACTTC,CSAGDRGLEQYF
TRBV12-3/TRBV12-4,NA,TRBJ2-7,NA,TGTGCCAGCAGTTGGCGGGACGGATCCTACGAGCAGTACTTC,CASSWRDGSYEQYF
TRBV20-1,NA,TRBJ2-6,NA,TGCAGTGTTGGAGGGTCTGGGGCCAACGTCCTGGCTTTC,CSVGGSGANVLAF
TRBV7-6,NA,TRBJ2-1,NA,TGTGCCAGCAGCTTAGGAGATCGGTTCCACAATGAGCAGTTCTTC,CASSLGDRFHNEQFF
TRBV6-1,NA,TRBJ1-2,many,TGTGCCAGCAGTTATGGGGGAACGGTGGATGGCTACACCTTC,CASSYGGTVDGYTF
TRBV29-1,NA,TRBJ2-3,NA,TGCAGCGTTGAGGATGCGGCTAGCACAGATACGCAGTATTTT,CSVEDAASTDTQYF
TRBV19,TRBD1,TRBJ1-5,NA,TGTGCCAGTAGTCACCCCCGGACAGGACGGAATCGGCCCCAGCATTTT,CASSHPRTGRNRPQHF
TRBV6-1,NA,TRBJ2-3,many,TGTGCCAGCACAAACACAGATACGCAGTATTTT,CASTNTDTQYF
TRBV18,TRBD1,TRBJ1-6,few,TGTGCCAGCTCTCAGCAGACAGGGGGCGTGGGCTCACCCCTCCACTTT,CASSQQTGGVGSPLHF
TRBV7-9,TRBD1,TRBJ2-7,NA,TGTGCCAGCAGCACCGACAGGGGACCAGTGTACGAGCAGTACTTC,CASSTDRGPVYEQYF
TRBV20-1,NA,TRBJ2-7,many,TGCAGTGCTAGAGATGGTGGCGGGGCCCGACACGAGCAGTACTTC,CSARDGGGARHEQYF
TRBV20-1,TRBD2,TRBJ2-7,NA,TGCAGTGCTAGATTGGAAAGCGGGATCTACGAGCAGTACTTC,CSARLESGIYEQYF
TRBV19,TRBD1,TRBJ1-5,NA,TGTGCCAGTAGTATCGGCTCCGGGACAGGGGTAGGTCAGAATAAGCCCCAGCATTTT,CASSIGSGTGVGQNKPQHF
TRBV29-1,TRBD1,TRBJ2-1,few,TGCAGCGCTGACAGGGGACGCTACAATGAGCAGTTCTTC,CSADRGRYNEQFF
TRBV7-2,NA,TRBJ1-1,many,TGTGCCAGCAGCCGCCTGGGAGACAACACTGAAGCTTTCTTT,CASSRLGDNTEAFF
TRBV5-4,NA,TRBJ2-2,NA,TGTGCCAGCAGCTACGACGGAACGAAAACCGGGGAGATGTTTTTT,CASSYDGTKTGEMFF
TRBV10-3,NA,TRBJ2-3,NA,TGTGCCATCAGTGAGTCGCCGGGGAGCACAGATACGCAGTATTTT,CAISESPGSTDTQYF
TRBV10-3,NA,TRBJ2-7,NA,TGTGCCATCTCGGACAGGGAGGGGAACGAGCAGTACTTC,CAISDREGNEQYF
TRBV20-1,NA,TRBJ2-1,many,TGCAGTGCTCCTAGACAACCCGAGTACAATGAGCAGTTCTTC,CSAPRQPEYNEQFF
TRBV10-3,TRBD2,TRBJ2-1,NA,TGTGCCATCAGTGGGATGGGCGGGAGGTACAATGAGCAGTTCTTC,CAISGMGGRYNEQFF
TRBV20-1,NA,TRBJ1-3,NA,TGCAGTGCTGCTGAAAGGGCATTGGGAAACACAATATATTTT,CSAAERALGNTIYF
TRBV29-1,NA,TRBJ2-3,NA,TGCAGCGCCGAGGGGGGGAGAACAGATACGCAGTATTTT,CSAEGGRTDTQYF
TRBV6-6,TRBD1,TRBJ1-1,many,TGTGCCAGCAGTTACGGGACAGCCTACGATGAGCTGAACACTGAAGCTTTCTTT,CASSYGTAYDELNTEAFF
TRBV3-1,NA,TRBJ1-3,NA,TGTGCCAGCATCCAAGGAAGATCAGGCTCTGGAAACACCATATATTTT,CASIQGRSGSGNTIYF
TRBV6-1,NA,TRBJ1-1,many,TGTGCCAGCAGTAGGGAGTGGACTGAAGCTTTCTTT,CASSREWTEAFF
TRBV5-1,TRBD2,TRBJ2-2,NA,TGCGCAAGCAGCTTGTTCGATCCCGGCGGGAGTCCCACCGGGGAGCTGTTTTTT,CASSLFDPGGSPTGELFF
TRBV28,TRBD1,TRBJ1-2,many,TGTGCCAGCAGTTTATCGCTGGGGCAGGGGGTCTATGGCTACACCTTC,CASSLSLGQGVYGYTF
TRBV5-4,NA,TRBJ1-1,NA,TGTGCCAGCAGCTTCGACACGAACACTGAAGCTTTCTTT,CASSFDTNTEAFF
TRBV6-2/TRBV6-3,NA,TRBJ2-3,NA,TGTGCCAGCAGTTATGGAGCGGGCACAGATACGCAGTATTTT,CASSYGAGTDTQYF
TRBV19,NA,TRBJ1-2,many,TGTGCCAGTAGTCCACTAGGCTATGGCTACACCTTC,CASSPLGYGYTF
TRBV28,TRBD2,TRBJ2-1,many,TGTGCCAGCAGTTCACCAACTAGCGGGAGTAGTTACAATGAGCAGTTCTTC,CASSSPTSGSSYNEQFF
TRBV5-1,NA,TRBJ1-3,NA,TGCGCCAGCAGCCGGGGCATTGGAAACACCATATATTTT,CASSRGIGNTIYF
TRBV2,NA,TRBJ2-1,NA,TGTACCAGCAGTCACAAACGGACCAGTGTAACTGAGCAGTTCTTC,CTSSHKRTSVTEQFF
TRBV28,TRBD2,TRBJ2-5,many,TGTGCCAGCAGTTTAGGCGGCGGGAGCCCCGAGACCCAGTACTTC,CASSLGGGSPETQYF